This record covers a single T cell receptor (beta chain). Splitting the CD4+ cells yielded a CD45RA+ naive subset and a CD45RA-negative memory subset. Methods used by the authors: Junction-only immunoSEQ data arrived without quality scores, meaning filtering differed. TCRdb keeps only in-frame clones here, not all; method: immunoSEQ multiplex PCR. That table supplies the V and J calls and clone size; D and trimming were determined from the DNA. This sample has 2,500,000 or so clones, with approximately 93% found just once. The data were taken from a study of shared clonotypes between healthy human individuals. The CDR3 sequence is 14 residues long. CDR1 KGHSH and CDR2 LQKENI come from the germline V gene. Deletions cut 2 bases from V and 3 bases from J, with 10 bases between.

This TCR was sampled from a young man in good health. Some clones in this sample may be carry-over from other donors' samples. Sequenced material: naive CD4+ T cells from PBMCs. Subset of the sample: CD45RA+ positively selected. The V call is TRBV18, the J call TRBJ1-2; D uncertain. The DNA for the CDR3 is TGTGCCAGCTCACCATTGGAGGCCGACTATGGCTACACCTTC. It translates to CASSPLEADYGYTF.